This T cell receptor (beta chain) was captured by sequencing in a study of T cell repertoires in cytomegalovirus infection. Germline CDR1 is MNHEY and CDR2 is SMNVEV (reference sequence). With 6 bases removed from V and 11 bases from J, the gap between germline ends came to 11 bases. There are 11 residues in the CDR3. This clonotype was seen a few times. TCRdb called the reads again in MiXCR, with one record for every CDR3 protein. The table shows 510,000 or so distinct CDR3 sequences, with about 30% occurring only once. The TCR was taken from a human donor in good health (CMV status not recorded). Some clones in this sample may be carry-over from other donors' samples. What was sequenced was PBMCs. The chain links TRBV27 to TRBJ2-1; D is perhaps TRBD1 (5 bases). The CDR3 nucleotides read TGTGCCAGCAGCAATGGGGCAAAGCAGTTCTTC. Amino acid sequence: CASSNGAKQFF.